This T cell receptor (beta chain) was observed in a study of CXCR3-negative and CXCR3-positive naive CD8 T cells. Findings and limits, study-wide: Because surface CD5 did not distinguish the naive subsets, TCR strength was inferred from TRB CDR3 properties. After cryopreservation, expression of CXCR3 was partially reduced, and most assays were run with fresh PBMCs. Sequencing showed both naive subsets with comparably high diversity, and memory CD8+ cells much lower.

A word on this clonotype: Its target is unknown.

Libraries were UMI-labeled 5' RACE TRB cDNA. TCRdb reworked the 5' RACE reads into one entry per CDR3 protein, no DNA. This table lists some 66,000 distinct CDR3 sequences. This CDR3 region has 14 residues. Germline V CDR1 and CDR2: SGHTA, FQGNSA. The clonotype was recovered from a human donor in good health. Some clones in this sample may be carry-over from other donors' samples. Sequenced: naive CXCR3- CD8+ T cells from blood. Stated subset: CD45RO-CCR7+CD27+CD95- naive CD8+ T cells lacking CXCR3 (TNR3-). The chain is built from TRBV7-2 and TRBJ2-1; TCRdb indicates TRBD1, and absent DNA this call remains unverified. CDR3 loop: CASSFAGAPGEQFF.